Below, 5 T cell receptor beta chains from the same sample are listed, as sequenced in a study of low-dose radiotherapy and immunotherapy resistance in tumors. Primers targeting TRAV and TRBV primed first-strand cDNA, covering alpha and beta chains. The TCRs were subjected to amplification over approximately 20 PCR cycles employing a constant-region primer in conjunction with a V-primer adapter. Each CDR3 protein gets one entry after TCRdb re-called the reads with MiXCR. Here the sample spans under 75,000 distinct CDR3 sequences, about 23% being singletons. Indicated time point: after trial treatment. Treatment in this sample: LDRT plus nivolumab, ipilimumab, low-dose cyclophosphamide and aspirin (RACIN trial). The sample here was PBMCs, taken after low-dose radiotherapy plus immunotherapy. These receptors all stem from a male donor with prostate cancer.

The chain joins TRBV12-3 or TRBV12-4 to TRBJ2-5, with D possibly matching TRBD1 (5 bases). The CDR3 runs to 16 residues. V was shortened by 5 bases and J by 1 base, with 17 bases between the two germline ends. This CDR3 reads CASSPLLTGLQETQYF. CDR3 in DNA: TGTGCCAGCAGTCCCCTTCTCACAGGTCTCCAAGAGACCCAGTACTTC.

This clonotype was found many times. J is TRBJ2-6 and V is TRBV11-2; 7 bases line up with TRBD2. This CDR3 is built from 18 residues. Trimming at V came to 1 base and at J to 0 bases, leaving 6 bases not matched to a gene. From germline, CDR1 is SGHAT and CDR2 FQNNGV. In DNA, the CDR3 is TGTGCCAGCAGCTTAGGACTAGCTGGCATCTCTGGGGCCAACGTCCTGACTTTC. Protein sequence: CASSLGLAGISGANVLTF.

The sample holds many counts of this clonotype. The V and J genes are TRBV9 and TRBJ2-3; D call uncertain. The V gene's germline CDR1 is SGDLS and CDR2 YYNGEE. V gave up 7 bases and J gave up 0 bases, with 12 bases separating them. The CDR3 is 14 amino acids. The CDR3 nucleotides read TGTGCCAGCGCGGAAGGTCCTAGCACAGATACGCAGTATTTT. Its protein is CASAEGPSTDTQYF.

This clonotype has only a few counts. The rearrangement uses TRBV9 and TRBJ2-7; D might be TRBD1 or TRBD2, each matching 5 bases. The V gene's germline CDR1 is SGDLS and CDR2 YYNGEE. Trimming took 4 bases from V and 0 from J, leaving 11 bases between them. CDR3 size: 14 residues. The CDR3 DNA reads TGTGCCAGCAGCCGGGACGGTAACTCCTACGAGCAGTACTTC. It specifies CASSRDGNSYEQYF.

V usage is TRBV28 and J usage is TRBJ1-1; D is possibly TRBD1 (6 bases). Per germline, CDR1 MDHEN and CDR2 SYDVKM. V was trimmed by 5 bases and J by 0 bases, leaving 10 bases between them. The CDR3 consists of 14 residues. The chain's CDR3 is CASSPDRMNTEAFF. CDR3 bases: TGTGCCAGCAGTCCGGACAGAATGAACACTGAAGCTTTCTTT.